The 20 T cell receptor beta chains below come from one sample, sequenced in a study of long-term antiretroviral therapy in people with HIV (dated by TCRdb to between 2021 and 2024). The immunoSEQ hsTCRB v3.0 assay was used at survey level resolution to sequence the TRB variable region. In its TCRdb copy, this immuneACCESS table keeps in-frame sequences only and misses some clones. Where compared with another copy, unresolved V genes explain less than half of these, and the others have no known cause. Counted in this sample were tens of thousands of clones; approximately 85% of them appeared once. 4.4% of the sample is taken by the ten largest. The sample was unsorted PBMCs, taken approximately 3.5 years after starting antiretroviral therapy. These receptors were collected from a man between 18 and 29 years old with HIV.

The chain uses TRBV7-2 and TRBJ2-7, with TRBD2 matching 16 bases. This CDR3 spans 17 amino acids. Germline V gene data show CDR1 as SGHTA and CDR2 as FQGNSA. The V gene end was trimmed by 0 bases and the J gene end by 2 bases; junction bases not matched to a gene: 1. This chain's CDR3 is CASSLAGTSGRAYEQYF. DNA of the CDR3: TGTGCCAGCAGCTTAGCGGGGACTAGCGGGAGGGCCTACGAGCAGTACTTC.

The chain combines TRBV19 with TRBJ2-7; a possible D gene is TRBD2 (5 bases). The length of the CDR3 is 14 residues. V was clipped by 1 base and J by 7 bases, with 14 bases between them. Germline CDR1 is LNHDA and CDR2 is SQIVND (reference sequence). The CDR3 coding sequence is TGTGCCAGTAGTATAGGGATACCCTCGGGGGAGCAGTACTTC. Amino acid sequence: CASSIGIPSGEQYF.

There are a few counts of this clone. The chain links TRBV12-5 to TRBJ1-2, with D uncertain. The CDR3 length is 13 residues. The V gene's germline CDR1 is LGHNT and CDR2 FRNRAP. The V end was cut by 3 bases, the J end by 6 bases, with 11 bases between. Here the CDR3 DNA reads TGTGCTAGTGGTTTTCGGGCGGAGGATGGCTACACCTTC. This translates into CASGFRAEDGYTF.

The chain carries TRBV15 and TRBJ2-2, with 7 bases that match TRBD2. After removal of 2 bases from V and 3 bases from J, the junction contained 0 bases not matched to a gene. The CDR3 spans 14 residues. Germline CDR1 and CDR2: LNHNV and YYDKDF (reference sequence). CDR3 nucleotides: TGTGCCACCAGCAGACTAGCGGACACCGGGGAGCTGTTTTTT. It specifies CATSRLADTGELFF.

The genes are TRBV7-6 and TRBJ1-1; TRBD1 aligns across 7 bases. Germline V gene data show CDR1 as SGHVS and CDR2 as FNYEAQ. CDR3 size: 14 residues. The V segment lost 6 bases and the J segment 8 bases; nucleotides outside the gene matches: 12. CDR3 loop: CASSPTGVEEEAFF. CDR3 in DNA: TGTGCCAGCAGTCCTACAGGGGTAGAGGAGGAAGCTTTCTTT. Filled out from reference TRBV7-6 and TRBJ1-1, the complete variable domain reads GAGVSQSPRYKVTKRGQDVALRCDPISGHVSLYWYRQALGQGPEFLTYFNYEAQQDKSGLPNDRFSAERPEGSISTLTIQRTEQRDSAMYRCASSPTGVEEEAFFGQGTRLTVV.

This clone was seen only a few times. V is TRBV27 and J is TRBJ2-2; possibly TRBD1 for D (6 bases). The CDR3 is made up of 16 amino acids. Trimming left V 2 bases short and J 4 bases short, with 14 bases between. Germline CDR1 reads MNHEY; CDR2 reads SMNVEV (reference sequence). CDR3 nucleotides: TGTGCCAGCAGTTTAATGGGGGCCGCGCCCACCGGGGAGCTGTTTTTT. Translating gives CASSLMGAAPTGELFF.

This chain links TRBV7-9 with TRBJ2-5; D is ambiguous. This CDR3 comprises 13 residues. V lost 5 bases and J 5 bases, leaving 12 bases between the germline ends. The germline V gene encodes CDR1 SEHNR and CDR2 FQNEAQ (reference sequence). CDR3 sequence (DNA): TGTGCCAGCAGCGCAGCGTCGTGGGAGACCCAGTACTTC. Translation gives CASSAASWETQYF.

The chain has TRBV6-1 and TRBJ1-5; no reliable D call. Germline V lookup: CDR1 MNHNS, CDR2 SASEGT. Trimming cost V 0 bases and J 7 bases, with 13 bases left between them. The CDR3 is made up of 15 amino acids. The CDR3 is CASSEASRREQPQHF. CDR3 bases: TGTGCCAGCAGTGAAGCCTCACGTCGGGAACAGCCCCAGCATTTT.

This clone has a single count. V is TRBV27 and J is TRBJ1-3; D is perhaps TRBD1 (5 bases). V was cut by 8 bases and J by 0 bases, with 8 bases left in between. CDR1 MNHEY and CDR2 SMNVEV come from the germline V gene (reference sequence). The CDR3 is made up of 13 amino acids. As DNA, the CDR3 is TGTGCCAGCCGGGACCACTCTGGAAACACCATATATTTT. Translated: CASRDHSGNTIYF.

The chain recombines TRBV5-6 with TRBJ1-1; no reliable D call. CDR1 SGHDT and CDR2 YYEEEE come from the germline V gene. The length of the CDR3 is 13 residues. V was shortened by 4 bases and J by 6 bases, with 13 bases between the two germline ends. The CDR3 nucleotides read TGTGCCAGCAGCCCCGCAGGTATATCTGAAGCTTTCTTT. Amino acids: CASSPAGISEAFF.

This clone was seen only once. The rearrangement links TRBV9 to TRBJ1-2; possible D gene TRBD1, 6 bases. Germline loops: CDR1 SGDLS, CDR2 YYNGEE. The CDR3 extends over 14 amino acids. V lost 3 bases and J lost 7, with 16 bases in between. The DNA for the CDR3 is TGTGCCAGCAGCGAGGGAGACAGGACCGGTGGCTACACCTTC. Its protein product is CASSEGDRTGGYTF.

CDR3 region: CASSPTGYEQYF. Written as DNA, the CDR3 is TGTGCCAGCAGTCCTACAGGCTACGAGCAGTACTTC. The chain links TRBV14 to TRBJ2-7, with a weak D call TRBD1 (5 bases). The V and J ends lost 6 bases and 3 bases respectively, with 9 bases between them. CDR3 size: 12 residues. The V gene's germline CDR1 is SGHDN and CDR2 FVKESK.

The table lists this clone with a count of one. This chain links TRBV19 with TRBJ2-2; tentatively, D is TRBD2 (6 bases). V lost 0 bases and J 8 bases, leaving 10 bases between the germline ends. Germline V gives CDR1 LNHDA, CDR2 SQIVND (reference sequence). The CDR3 is made up of 14 amino acids. The CDR3 coding sequence is TGTGCCAGTAGTATAGATCGGGGGTCTGGGGAGCTGTTTTTT. Its protein product is CASSIDRGSGELFF.

CDR3 protein: CASSSPHQETQYF. The CDR3 DNA is TGTGCCAGCAGCTCCCCCCACCAAGAGACCCAGTACTTC. V is TRBV11-3 and J is TRBJ2-5, with D unresolved. Trimming pared 4 bases from V and 0 bases from J, leaving 6 bases between. The germline V gene has CDR1 SGHNT and CDR2 YENEEA. This CDR3 spans 13 amino acids.

The V and J genes are TRBV5-1 and TRBJ1-1, with unresolved D. CDR1 and CDR2 (germline): SGHRS, YFSETQ. The CDR3 is 14 amino acids. V was shortened by 0 bases and J by 4 bases, with 10 bases between the two germline ends. CDR3 loop: CASSLGWGSTEAFF. The CDR3, as DNA: TGCGCCAGCAGCTTGGGATGGGGAAGCACTGAAGCTTTCTTT. Using reference TRBV5-1 and TRBJ1-1 for the parts outside the CDR3, the full variable domain is KAGVTQTPRYLIKTRGQQVTLSCSPISGHRSVSWYQQTPGQGLQFLFEYFSETQRNKGNFPGRFSGRQFSNSRSEMNVSTLELGDSALYLCASSLGWGSTEAFFGQGTRLTVV.

This clone is medium-sized. The sample carries other DNA sequences with the same CDR3. The genes are TRBV7-9 and TRBJ1-1; TRBD1 matches at 8 bases. The CDR3 spans 15 residues. The trim removed 1 base at V and 1 base at J, leaving 2 bases unmatched. CDR1 is SEHNR and CDR2 is FQNEAQ in the germline V gene (reference sequence). CDR3 protein: CASSLDGTGNTEAFF. The CDR3 nucleotides read TGTGCCAGCAGCTTAGATGGGACAGGGAACACTGAAGCTTTCTTT.

The chain uses TRBV18 and TRBJ1-1; 11 bases fit TRBD1. Per the germline V gene, CDR1 is KGHSH and CDR2 is LQKENI. The CDR3 has 14 amino acids. V shed 4 bases and J 4 bases; nucleotides not matched to a gene: 2. DNA of the CDR3: TGTGCCAGCTCACTCGGACAGGGGGCCACTGAAGCTTTCTTT. Translating it yields CASSLGQGATEAFF. Together with reference TRBV18 and TRBJ1-1, the CDR3 gives the full variable domain: NAGVMQNPRHLVRRRGQEARLRCSPMKGHSHVYWYRQLPEEGLKFMVYLQKENIIDESGMPKERFSAEFPKEGPSILRIQQVVRGDSAAYFCASSLGQGATEAFFGQGTRLTVV.

The chain carries TRBV9 and TRBJ1-1; D uncertain. The CDR3 sequence is 12 residues long. The germline V and J ends were trimmed by 7 bases and 1 base, with 8 bases remaining between them. Per germline, CDR1 SGDLS and CDR2 YYNGEE. The CDR3: CASRGPNTEAFF. CDR3 DNA: TGTGCCAGCCGTGGACCGAACACTGAAGCTTTCTTT.

The chain joins TRBV6-1 to TRBJ1-1; 8 bases agree with TRBD1. The germline V gene has CDR1 MNHNS and CDR2 SASEGT. CDR3 length: 14 residues. With V trimmed by 6 bases and J by 1 base, 4 bases remained unmatched. The CDR3 bases are TGTGCCAGCAGCCCAGGGACAGGGAACACTGAAGCTTTCTTT. Protein: CASSPGTGNTEAFF.

The chain joins TRBV7-2 to TRBJ1-2, with D unclear. V lost 5 bases and J 5 bases, leaving 12 bases between the germline ends. The length of the CDR3 is 13 residues. Germline CDR1 is SGHTA and CDR2 is FQGNSA. The CDR3 nucleotides read TGTGCCAGCAGCCCGGACGCTCAGTATGGCTACACCTTC. Encoded protein: CASSPDAQYGYTF.